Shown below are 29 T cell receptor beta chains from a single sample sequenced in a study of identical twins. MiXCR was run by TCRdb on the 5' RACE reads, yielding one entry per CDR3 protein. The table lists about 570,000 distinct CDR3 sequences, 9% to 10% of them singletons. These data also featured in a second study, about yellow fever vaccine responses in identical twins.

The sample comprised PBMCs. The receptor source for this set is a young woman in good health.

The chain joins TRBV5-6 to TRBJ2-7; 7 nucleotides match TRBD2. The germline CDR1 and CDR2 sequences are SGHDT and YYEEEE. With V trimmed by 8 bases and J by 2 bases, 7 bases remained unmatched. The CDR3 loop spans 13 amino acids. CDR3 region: CARGPRGAYEQYF. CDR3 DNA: TGTGCCAGGGGCCCCCGGGGGGCCTACGAGCAGTACTTC.

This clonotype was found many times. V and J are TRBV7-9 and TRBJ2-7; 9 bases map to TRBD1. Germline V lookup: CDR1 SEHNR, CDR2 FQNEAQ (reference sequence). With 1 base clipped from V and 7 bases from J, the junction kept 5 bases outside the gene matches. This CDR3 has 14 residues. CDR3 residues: CASSLGQGVGEQYF. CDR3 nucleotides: TGTGCCAGCAGCTTAGGACAGGGGGTTGGGGAGCAGTACTTC.

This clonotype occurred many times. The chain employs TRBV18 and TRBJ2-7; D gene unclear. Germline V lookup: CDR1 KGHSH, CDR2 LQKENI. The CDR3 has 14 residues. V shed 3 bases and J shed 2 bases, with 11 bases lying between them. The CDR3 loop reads CASSPPTRTYEQYF. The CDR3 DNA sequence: TGTGCCAGCTCACCCCCGACAAGAACCTACGAGCAGTACTTC.

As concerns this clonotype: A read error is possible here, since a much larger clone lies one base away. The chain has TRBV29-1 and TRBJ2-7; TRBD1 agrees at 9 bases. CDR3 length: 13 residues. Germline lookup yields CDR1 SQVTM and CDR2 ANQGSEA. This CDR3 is CSVRTGEGYEQHF. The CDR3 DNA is TGCAGCGTCAGGACAGGGGAGGGATACGAGCAGCACTTC.

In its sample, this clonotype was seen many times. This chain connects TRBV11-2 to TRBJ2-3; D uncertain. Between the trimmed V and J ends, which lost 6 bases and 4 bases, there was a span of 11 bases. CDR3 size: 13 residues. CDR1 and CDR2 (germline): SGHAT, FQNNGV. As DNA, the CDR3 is TGTGCCAGCAGTTCCCCTCCCCCAGATACGCAGTATTTT. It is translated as CASSSPPPDTQYF. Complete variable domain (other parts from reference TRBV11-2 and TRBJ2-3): EAGVAQSPRYKIIEKRQSVAFWCNPISGHATLYWYQQILGQGPKLLIQFQNNGVVDDSQLPKDRFSAERLKGVDSTLKIQPAKLEDSAVYLCASSSPPPDTQYFGPGTRLTVL.

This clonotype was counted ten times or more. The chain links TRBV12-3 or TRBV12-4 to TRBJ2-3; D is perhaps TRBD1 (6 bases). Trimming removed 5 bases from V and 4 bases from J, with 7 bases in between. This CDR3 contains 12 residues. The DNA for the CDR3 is TGTGCCAGCAGTGGGACACCAGATACGCAGTATTTT. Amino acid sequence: CASSGTPDTQYF.

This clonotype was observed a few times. CDR3 loop: CASTPKGRDEQFF. Written as DNA, the CDR3 is TGTGCCAGCACCCCAAAGGGGCGGGATGAGCAGTTCTTC. The chain employs TRBV27 and TRBJ2-1; D may correspond to TRBD1 or TRBD2 (5 bases each). V gave up 7 bases and J gave up 8 bases, with 15 bases separating them. The V gene's germline CDR1 is MNHEY and CDR2 SMNVEV (reference sequence). The CDR3 is 13 residues long.

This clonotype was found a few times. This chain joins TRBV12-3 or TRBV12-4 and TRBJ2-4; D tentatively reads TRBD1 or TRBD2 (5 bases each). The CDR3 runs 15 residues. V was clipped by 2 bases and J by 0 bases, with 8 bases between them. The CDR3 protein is CASSLRGTAKNIQYF. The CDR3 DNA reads TGTGCCAGCAGTTTAAGAGGGACAGCCAAAAACATTCAGTACTTC.

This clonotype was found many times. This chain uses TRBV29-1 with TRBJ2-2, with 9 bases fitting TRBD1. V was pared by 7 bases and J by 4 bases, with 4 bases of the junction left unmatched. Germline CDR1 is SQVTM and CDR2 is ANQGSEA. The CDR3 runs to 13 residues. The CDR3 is CSGDRGGTGELFF. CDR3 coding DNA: TGCAGCGGCGACAGGGGGGGCACCGGGGAGCTGTTTTTT.

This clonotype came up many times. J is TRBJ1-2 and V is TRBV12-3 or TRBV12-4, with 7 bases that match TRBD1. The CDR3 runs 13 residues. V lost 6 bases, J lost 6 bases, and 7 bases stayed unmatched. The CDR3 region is CASSKDRVDGYTF. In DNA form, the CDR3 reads TGTGCCAGCAGCAAAGACAGGGTGGATGGCTACACCTTC.

CDR3: CASSQGGLTGWQFF. The CDR3 DNA follows: TGCGCCAGCAGCCAAGGCGGCCTCACCGGGTGGCAGTTCTTC. This chain links TRBV4-3 with TRBJ2-1; D is unclear. The CDR3 runs to 14 residues. With 1 base removed from V and 12 bases from J, the gap between germline ends came to 16 bases. The germline CDR1 and CDR2 sequences are LGHNA and YSLEER.

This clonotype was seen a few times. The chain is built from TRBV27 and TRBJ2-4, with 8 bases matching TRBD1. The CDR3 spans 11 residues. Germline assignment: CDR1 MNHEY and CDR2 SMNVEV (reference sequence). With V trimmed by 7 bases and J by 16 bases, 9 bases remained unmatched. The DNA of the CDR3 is TGTGCCAGCAAGGAGGGACAGGCAGAATACTTC. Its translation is CASKEGQAEYF.

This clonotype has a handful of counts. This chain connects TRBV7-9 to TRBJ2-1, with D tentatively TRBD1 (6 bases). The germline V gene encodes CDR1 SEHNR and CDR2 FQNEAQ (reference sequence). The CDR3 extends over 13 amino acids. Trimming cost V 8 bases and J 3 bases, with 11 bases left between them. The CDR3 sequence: CASGQTGYNEQFF. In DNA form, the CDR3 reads TGTGCCAGCGGACAGACAGGCTACAATGAGCAGTTCTTC.

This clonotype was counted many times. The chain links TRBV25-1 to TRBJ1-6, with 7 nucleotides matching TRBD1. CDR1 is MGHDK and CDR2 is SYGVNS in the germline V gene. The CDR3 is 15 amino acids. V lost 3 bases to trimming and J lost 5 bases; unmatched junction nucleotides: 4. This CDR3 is CASSEIDRDNSPLHF. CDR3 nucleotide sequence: TGTGCCAGCAGTGAGATCGACAGGGATAATTCACCCCTCCACTTT.

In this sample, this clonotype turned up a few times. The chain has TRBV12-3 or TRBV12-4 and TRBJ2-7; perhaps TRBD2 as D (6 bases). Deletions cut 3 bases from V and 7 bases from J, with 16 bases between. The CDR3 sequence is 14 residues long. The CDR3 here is CASSFWFGSGEQYF. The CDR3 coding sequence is TGTGCCAGCAGTTTTTGGTTCGGGAGCGGGGAGCAGTACTTC.

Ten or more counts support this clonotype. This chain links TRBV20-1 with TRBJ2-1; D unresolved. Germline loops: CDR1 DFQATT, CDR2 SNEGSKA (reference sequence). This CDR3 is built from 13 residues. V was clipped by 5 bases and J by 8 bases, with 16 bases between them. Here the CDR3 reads CSAFLSPRDEQFF. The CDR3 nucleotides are TGCAGTGCTTTCCTAAGCCCTAGGGATGAGCAGTTCTTC.

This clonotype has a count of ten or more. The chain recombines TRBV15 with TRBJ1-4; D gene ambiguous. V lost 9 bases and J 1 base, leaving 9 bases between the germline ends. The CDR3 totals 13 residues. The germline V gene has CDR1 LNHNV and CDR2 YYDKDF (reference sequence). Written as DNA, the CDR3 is TGTGCCACGACGGGAGTAACTAATGAAAAACTGTTTTTT. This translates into CATTGVTNEKLFF.

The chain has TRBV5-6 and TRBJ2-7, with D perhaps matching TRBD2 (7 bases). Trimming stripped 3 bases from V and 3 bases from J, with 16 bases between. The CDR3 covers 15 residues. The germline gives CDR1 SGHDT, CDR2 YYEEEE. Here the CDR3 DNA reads TGTGCCAGCAGCTGGGGGGGCGCTCCCTACTACGAGCAGTACTTC. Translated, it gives CASSWGGAPYYEQYF.

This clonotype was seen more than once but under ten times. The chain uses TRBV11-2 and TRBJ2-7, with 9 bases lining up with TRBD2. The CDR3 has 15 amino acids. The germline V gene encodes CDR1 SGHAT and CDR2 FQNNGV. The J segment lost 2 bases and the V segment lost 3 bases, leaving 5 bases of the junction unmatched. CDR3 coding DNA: TGTGCCAGCAGCTTTGGTAGCGGGAGTGCCTACGAGCAGTACTTC. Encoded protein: CASSFGSGSAYEQYF. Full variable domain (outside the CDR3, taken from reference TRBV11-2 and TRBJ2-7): EAGVAQSPRYKIIEKRQSVAFWCNPISGHATLYWYQQILGQGPKLLIQFQNNGVVDDSQLPKDRFSAERLKGVDSTLKIQPAKLEDSAVYLCASSFGSGSAYEQYFGPGTRLTVT.

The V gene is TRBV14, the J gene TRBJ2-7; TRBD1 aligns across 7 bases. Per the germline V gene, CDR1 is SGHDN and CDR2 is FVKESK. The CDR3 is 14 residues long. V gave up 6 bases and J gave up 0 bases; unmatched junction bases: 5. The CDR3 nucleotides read TGTGCCAGCAGTCAGGACAGGTTCTCCTACGAGCAGTACTTC. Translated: CASSQDRFSYEQYF.

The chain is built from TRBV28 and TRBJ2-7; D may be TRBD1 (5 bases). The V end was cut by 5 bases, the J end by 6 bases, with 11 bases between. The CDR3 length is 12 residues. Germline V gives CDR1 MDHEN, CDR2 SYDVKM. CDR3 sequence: CASSRPGREQYF. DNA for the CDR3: TGTGCCAGCAGTCGTCCAGGGCGCGAGCAGTACTTC. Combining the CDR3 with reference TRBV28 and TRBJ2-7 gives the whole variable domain DVKVTQSSRYLVKRTGEKVFLECVQDMDHENMFWYRQDPGLGLRLIYFSYDVKMKEKGDIPEGYSVSREKKERFSLILESASTNQTSMYLCASSRPGREQYFGPGTRLTVT.

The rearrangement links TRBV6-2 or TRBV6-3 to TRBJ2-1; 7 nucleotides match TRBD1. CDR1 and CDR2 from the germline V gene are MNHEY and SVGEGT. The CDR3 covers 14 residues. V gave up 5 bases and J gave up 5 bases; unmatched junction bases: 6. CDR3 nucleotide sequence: TGTGCCAGCAGTGACAGGGTTTTCAACAATGAGCAGTTCTTC. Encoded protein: CASSDRVFNNEQFF.

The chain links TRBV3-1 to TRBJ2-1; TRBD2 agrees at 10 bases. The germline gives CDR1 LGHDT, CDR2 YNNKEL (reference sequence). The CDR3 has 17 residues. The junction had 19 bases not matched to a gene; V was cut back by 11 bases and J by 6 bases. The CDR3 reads CASCQFSWGTSVNEQFF. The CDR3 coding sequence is TGTGCCTCCTGCCAATTCTCGTGGGGGACTAGCGTCAATGAGCAGTTCTTC.

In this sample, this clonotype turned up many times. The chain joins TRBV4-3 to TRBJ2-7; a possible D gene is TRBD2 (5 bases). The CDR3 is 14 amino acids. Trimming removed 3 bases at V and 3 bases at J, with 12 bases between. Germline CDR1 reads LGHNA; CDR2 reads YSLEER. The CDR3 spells CASSHGVWDYEQYF. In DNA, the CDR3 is TGCGCCAGCAGCCACGGGGTCTGGGACTACGAGCAGTACTTC.

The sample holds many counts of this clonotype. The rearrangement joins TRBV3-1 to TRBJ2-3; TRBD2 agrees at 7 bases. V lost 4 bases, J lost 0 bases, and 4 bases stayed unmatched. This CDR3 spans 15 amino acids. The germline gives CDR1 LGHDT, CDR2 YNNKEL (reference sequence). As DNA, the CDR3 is TGTGCCAGCAGCCCCGGGGGGTCTAGCACAGATACGCAGTATTTT. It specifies CASSPGGSSTDTQYF.

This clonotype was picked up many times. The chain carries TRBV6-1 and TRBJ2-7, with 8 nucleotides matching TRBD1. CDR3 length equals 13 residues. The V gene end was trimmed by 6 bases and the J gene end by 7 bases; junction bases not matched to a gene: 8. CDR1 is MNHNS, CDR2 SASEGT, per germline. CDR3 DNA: TGTGCCAGCAGAAGACAGGGGTCGGGGGAGCAGTACTTC. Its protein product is CASRRQGSGEQYF.

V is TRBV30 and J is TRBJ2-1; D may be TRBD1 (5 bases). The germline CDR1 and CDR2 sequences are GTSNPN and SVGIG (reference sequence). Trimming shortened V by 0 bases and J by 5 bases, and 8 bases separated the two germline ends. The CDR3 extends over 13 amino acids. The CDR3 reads CAWSVTGNNEQFF. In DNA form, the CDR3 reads TGTGCCTGGAGTGTAACAGGTAACAATGAGCAGTTCTTC.

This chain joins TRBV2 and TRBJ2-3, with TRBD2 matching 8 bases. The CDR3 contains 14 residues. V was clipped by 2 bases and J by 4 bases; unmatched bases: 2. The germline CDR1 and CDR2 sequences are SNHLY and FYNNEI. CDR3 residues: CASSEPRGADTQYF. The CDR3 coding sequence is TGTGCCAGCAGTGAACCGCGGGGGGCAGATACGCAGTATTTT.

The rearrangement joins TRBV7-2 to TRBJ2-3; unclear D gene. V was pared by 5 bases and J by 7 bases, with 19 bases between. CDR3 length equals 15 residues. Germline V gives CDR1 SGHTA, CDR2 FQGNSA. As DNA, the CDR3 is TGTGCCAGCAGCCGCCGACCGGACCCGCCCTATACGCAGTATTTT. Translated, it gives CASSRRPDPPYTQYF.